This paragraph covers one T cell receptor beta chain sequence. The data were taken from a study of blood T cell repertoires in COVID-19. Study-wide background: COVID-19 samples collected from the United States, Italy and Spain covered acute and convalescent phases.

V lost 2 bases, J lost 6 bases, and 7 bases stayed unmatched. In germline, CDR1 is SGDLS, CDR2 YYNGEE. The CDR3 is made up of 14 amino acids. Profiled with immunoSEQ multiplex PCR; TCRdb holds only in-frame clones, not every one. Altogether over 110,000 clones are present, about 87% being singletons, with the ten largest covering about 1.5%. The sequenced material came from peripheral blood. V and J are TRBV9 and TRBJ2-7; 8 bases map to TRBD2. The source is a woman aged 45-59 years with acute or convalescent COVID-19. CDR3 DNA: TGTGCCAGCAGCGTGGGGACTAGGGGGGCCGAGCAGTACTTC. Encoded protein: CASSVGTRGAEQYF.